This T cell receptor beta chain was captured by sequencing in a study of blood T cell repertoires in COVID-19. Only in-frame clones appear in the TCRdb table, and some are missing; sequencing was by immunoSEQ multiplex PCR. The table lists about half a million clones, roughly 85% of them singletons. This clone was picked up one time. The length of the CDR3 is 15 residues. Germline V CDR1 and CDR2: MNHNY, SVGAGI (reference sequence). The V end was cut by 2 bases, the J end by 8 bases, with 16 bases between. This clonotype was obtained from a human donor in a cohort sampled during active COVID-19. The sequencing input was peripheral blood. The rearrangement links TRBV6-6 to TRBJ1-5, with D perhaps matching TRBD1 (5 bases). The chain's CDR3 is CASSYTSGVPEPQHF. DNA for the CDR3: TGTGCCAGCAGTTACACCTCGGGGGTACCGGAGCCCCAGCATTTT.